Each of the 23 T cell receptor beta chains below was sequenced from the same sample in a study of blood T cell repertoires in COVID-19. The repertoire was sequenced with immunoSEQ multiplex PCR; TCRdb's copy has only in-frame clones and lacks some. The data hold about 120,000 clones, with 79% observed a single time. The sample consisted of peripheral blood. These receptors were taken from a man in his forties or fifties with active or convalescent COVID-19.

The chain recombines TRBV5-1 with TRBJ1-2; 8 nucleotides agree with TRBD1. Germline V gene sequence: CDR1 SGHRS, CDR2 YFSETQ. The length of the CDR3 is 15 residues. The V gene end was trimmed by 0 bases and the J gene end by 6 bases; junction bases not matched to a gene: 7. This chain's CDR3 is CASSLASTGADGYTF. The CDR3 nucleotides are TGCGCCAGCAGCTTGGCGTCGACAGGGGCGGATGGCTACACCTTC.

The rearrangement uses TRBV4-3 and TRBJ2-5; 13 nucleotides agree with TRBD2. Unmatched junction bases numbered 5, after V lost 6 bases and J lost 4 bases. CDR1 LGHNA and CDR2 YSLEER come from the germline V gene. The length of the CDR3 is 15 residues. The CDR3 DNA sequence: TGCGCCAGCAGTACTAGCGGGGGGGCCCCAGAGACCCAGTACTTC. It encodes CASSTSGGAPETQYF.

The V and J genes are TRBV7-9 and TRBJ1-2; 7 nucleotides line up with TRBD1. This CDR3 region has 15 residues. Trimming at V came to 5 bases and at J to 4 bases, leaving 10 bases not matched to a gene. Germline CDR1 SEHNR, CDR2 FQNEAQ (reference sequence). Written as DNA, the CDR3 is TGTGCCAGCAGCCCCGAAGACAGGGCTATCTATGGCTACACCTTC. Translating it yields CASSPEDRAIYGYTF.

This chain uses TRBV18 with TRBJ2-3, with no clear D. V was trimmed by 3 bases and J by 6 bases, leaving 10 bases between them. The CDR3 is 13 residues long. Germline lookup yields CDR1 KGHSH and CDR2 LQKENI. CDR3 amino acids: CASSPSSLDTQYF. The CDR3 DNA reads as TGTGCCAGCTCACCTTCGTCACTTGATACGCAGTATTTT.

The chain recombines TRBV4-1 with TRBJ1-1, with D perhaps matching TRBD1 (5 bases). This CDR3 has 14 residues. Germline V gives CDR1 MGHRA, CDR2 YSYEKL. Deletions cut 0 bases from V and 1 base from J, with 6 bases between. The DNA for the CDR3 is TGCGCCAGCAGCCAAGAGGGGCAGAACACTGAAGCTTTCTTT. Its translation: CASSQEGQNTEAFF.

For this clone: The junction differs from germline at one of its ends, possibly a read error. The chain carries TRBV11-2 and TRBJ2-4; 9 positions match TRBD1. This CDR3 contains 17 residues. CDR1 is SGHAT, CDR2 FQNNGV, per germline. The DNA of the CDR3 is TGTGCCAGCAGGGAAACAGGGGGCTCGCTAGCCAAAAGCATTCAGTACTTC. Translated, it gives CASRETGGSLAKSIQYF.

This clone turned up a few times. This chain uses TRBV9 with TRBJ1-2; D is unresolved. The CDR3 length is 18 residues. The V end was cut by 3 bases, the J end by 8 bases, with 29 bases between. The germline V gene has CDR1 SGDLS and CDR2 YYNGEE. The CDR3 DNA sequence: TGTGCCAGCAGCGCCCCTACTTTCCGCGACACTCGTCGAGAGGGCTACACCTTC. Translated: CASSAPTFRDTRREGYTF.

The gene calls are TRBV30 and TRBJ2-7, with D possibly being TRBD1 (6 bases). The CDR3 is 11 residues long. Trimming took off 3 bases at V and 8 bases at J, with 11 bases between the two ends. The V gene's germline CDR1 is GTSNPN and CDR2 SVGIG (reference sequence). The CDR3 DNA follows: TGTGCCTGGAGCGAGGGACAACAGCAGTACTTC. It specifies CAWSEGQQQYF.

The rearrangement uses TRBV2 and TRBJ2-7, with 13 bases matching TRBD2. Trimming cost V 8 bases and J 0 bases; bases outside gene matches: 16. From germline, CDR1 is SNHLY and CDR2 FYNNEI. The CDR3 runs 19 residues. The CDR3 DNA follows: TGTGCCAGCCGTAGACTAGCGGGGGGTTACCCCGCGAGCTCCTACGAGCAGTACTTC. Amino acid sequence: CASRRLAGGYPASSYEQYF.

In its sample, this clone was seen once. This sequence joins TRBV2 and TRBJ1-5; 11 nucleotides match TRBD1. This CDR3 region has 14 residues. The germline V gene has CDR1 SNHLY and CDR2 FYNNEI. V lost 11 bases, J lost 6 bases, and 9 bases stayed unmatched. CDR3 bases: TGTGCCTCCCAGACGGGACAGGGGGGTCAGCCCCAGCATTTT. Encoded protein: CASQTGQGGQPQHF.

This clone has only one observation. In DNA form, the CDR3 reads TGTGCTAGTGGTTTGTGGTTAGCGGGCCCACCGGATACGTTCTTC. Amino acid sequence: CASGLWLAGPPDTFF. The V gene is TRBV12-5, the J gene TRBJ2-1; 7 bases fit TRBD2. V was clipped by 2 bases and J by 15 bases; unmatched bases: 16. CDR3 length: 15 residues. In germline, CDR1 is LGHNT, CDR2 FRNRAP.

This clone showed up just a few times. This chain links TRBV10-2 with TRBJ2-7; D ambiguous. CDR3 length: 15 amino acids. Looked up from germline, CDR1 is WSHSY and CDR2 is SAAADI. V lost 0 bases, J lost 4 bases, and 13 bases lay in between. The CDR3 DNA sequence: TGCGCCAGCAGTGAGTCGACTCTAAGAGGATACGAGCAGTACTTC. Translation gives CASSESTLRGYEQYF.

The rearrangement uses TRBV4-3 and TRBJ1-2; a weak D match, TRBD1 (5 bases). The germline gives CDR1 LGHNA, CDR2 YSLEER. The CDR3 is 13 residues long. V dropped 3 bases and J dropped 11 bases, with 16 bases sitting between them. CDR3 coding DNA: TGCGCCAGCAGCCATGGCCCGGGGGTAGGATACACCTTC. Translation: CASSHGPGVGYTF.

This chain joins TRBV5-1 and TRBJ1-1; 10 positions agree with TRBD1. V was clipped by 7 bases and J by 6 bases; unmatched bases: 6. The CDR3 runs to 13 residues. Looked up from germline, CDR1 is SGHRS and CDR2 is YFSETQ. This chain's CDR3 is CASSGTGVAEAFF. The CDR3 nucleotides read TGCGCCAGCTCCGGGACAGGGGTGGCTGAAGCTTTCTTT.

This CDR3 is CASSYGSGGYNEQFF. CDR3 nucleotides: TGTGCCAGCAGTTACGGTAGCGGCGGCTACAATGAGCAGTTCTTC. The chain uses TRBV6-6 and TRBJ2-1; D is possibly TRBD2 (6 bases). V was trimmed by 2 bases and J by 3 bases, leaving 11 bases between them. Germline V gene sequence: CDR1 MNHNY, CDR2 SVGAGI (reference sequence). This CDR3 region has 15 residues.

V usage is TRBV5-1 and J usage is TRBJ1-4, with D uncertain. V was shortened by 2 bases and J by 0 bases, with 8 bases between the two germline ends. From germline, CDR1 is SGHRS and CDR2 YFSETQ. CDR3 length equals 15 residues. The CDR3 loop reads CASSFGESTNEKLFF. In DNA, the CDR3 is TGCGCCAGCAGCTTTGGGGAGTCAACTAATGAAAAACTGTTTTTT.

This clone was observed a handful of times. The chain employs TRBV10-3 and TRBJ2-1; 11 bases line up with TRBD2. Germline CDR1 is ENHRY and CDR2 is SYGVKD. The CDR3 extends over 14 amino acids. The J segment lost 5 bases and the V segment lost 7 bases, leaving 4 bases of the junction unmatched. This CDR3 reads CAINLGLADNEQFF. The CDR3 DNA reads TGTGCCATCAACCTGGGACTAGCGGACAATGAGCAGTTCTTC.

This rearrangement joins TRBV5-4 to TRBJ1-3; possibly TRBD1 for D (6 bases). There are 16 residues in the CDR3. Germline CDR1 SGHNT, CDR2 YYREEE (reference sequence). V dropped 4 bases and J dropped 4 bases, with 18 bases sitting between them. This CDR3 reads CASSPAGDNLGNTIYF. The DNA for the CDR3 is TGTGCCAGCAGCCCCGCGGGGGACAATCTAGGAAACACCATATATTTT.

The chain uses TRBV9 and TRBJ1-2; 7 bases fit TRBD1. This CDR3 comprises 15 residues. V shed 3 bases, J shed 3 bases, and the junction held 8 bases outside the gene matches. CDR1 and CDR2 (germline): SGDLS, YYNGEE. The CDR3 region has the DNA TGTGCCAGCAGCGGGTCCCGGGGGACAGACTATGGCTACACCTTC. This translates into CASSGSRGTDYGYTF.

The chain is built from TRBV30 and TRBJ2-7; D unresolved. The CDR3 runs 14 residues. Trimming shortened V by 4 bases and J by 0 bases, and 13 bases separated the two germline ends. CDR1 GTSNPN and CDR2 SVGIG come from the germline V gene (reference sequence). CDR3 DNA sequence: TGTGCCTGGAACGGTGTCTTAAGCTCCTACGAGCAGTACTTC. Protein sequence: CAWNGVLSSYEQYF.

The chain recombines TRBV11-2 with TRBJ1-1, with D unresolved. Trimming shortened V by 1 base and J by 10 bases, and 16 bases separated the two germline ends. The CDR3 contains 14 residues. CDR1 SGHAT and CDR2 FQNNGV come from the germline V gene. CDR3 in amino acids: CASSLVQGGFGAFF. In nucleotides, the CDR3 is TGTGCCAGCAGCTTAGTACAAGGAGGGTTCGGAGCTTTCTTT.

This chain links TRBV27 with TRBJ1-1, with D perhaps TRBD1 (5 bases). CDR1 MNHEY and CDR2 SMNVEV come from the germline V gene (reference sequence). The CDR3 sequence is 16 residues long. Trimming stripped 0 bases from V and 1 base from J, with 12 bases between. CDR3 in amino acids: CASSLSNLRGNTEAFF. CDR3 in DNA: TGTGCCAGCAGTTTATCGAACCTAAGGGGGAACACTGAAGCTTTCTTT.

The chain is built from TRBV3-1 (or the pseudogene TRBV3-2) and TRBJ2-2; 8 nucleotides agree with TRBD2. Germline V gene data show CDR1 as LGHDT and CDR2 as YNNKEL (reference sequence). With 1 base clipped from V and 6 bases from J, the junction kept 4 bases outside the gene matches. The CDR3 length is 15 residues. The CDR3 spells CASSQALTSAGELFF. The CDR3 coding sequence is TGTGCCAGCAGCCAAGCCCTGACTAGCGCCGGGGAGCTGTTTTTT.